These 21 T cell receptor beta chains originate from one sample sequenced in a study of response to subunit inactivated influenza vaccine. MiXCR was run by TCRdb on the RT-PCR reads, yielding one entry per CDR3 protein. Among roughly 790,000 distinct CDR3 sequences listed, 21% were seen once. This sample comprised PBMCs from blood, obtained 5 to 6 days after vaccination. These receptors all come from a man aged 50 to 60 who received an inactivated influenza vaccine.

This clonotype was counted between two and nine times. The rearrangement links TRBV6-5 to TRBJ2-1; no reliable D call. V was shortened by 0 bases and J by 0 bases, with 9 bases between the two germline ends. The CDR3 length is 16 residues. The germline CDR1 and CDR2 sequences are MNHEY and SVGAGI. The DNA of the CDR3 is TGTGCCAGCAGTTACTCGAAACTAATCTCCTACAATGAGCAGTTCTTC. It yields the protein CASSYSKLISYNEQFF.

This clonotype was seen repeatedly, ten times or more. V gene TRBV29-1 combines with J gene TRBJ2-5, with 7 bases aligning to TRBD1. There are 13 residues in the CDR3. The V segment lost 5 bases and the J segment 1 base; nucleotides outside the gene matches: 4. Germline V gives CDR1 SQVTM, CDR2 ANQGSEA. CDR3 nucleotides: TGCAGCGTTAGGGGACAGTCCCAAGAGACCCAGTACTTC. Translation gives CSVRGQSQETQYF.

The rearrangement uses TRBV5-1 and TRBJ2-2; 13 bases align to TRBD2. The germline V gene encodes CDR1 SGHRS and CDR2 YFSETQ. The CDR3 extends over 17 amino acids. The trim removed 4 bases at V and 4 bases at J, leaving 7 bases unmatched. CDR3 residues: CASSLTSGGAGTGELFF. The CDR3 nucleotides read TGCGCCAGCAGCCTAACTAGCGGGGGGGCCGGCACCGGGGAGCTGTTTTTT.

The chain employs TRBV20-1 and TRBJ2-5; tentative D call: TRBD2 (6 bases). V shed 4 bases and J shed 6 bases, with 12 bases lying between them. The germline V gene has CDR1 DFQATT and CDR2 SNEGSKA (reference sequence). The CDR3 length is 12 residues. The CDR3 region is CSAKAGGKTQYF. CDR3 sequence (DNA): TGCAGTGCTAAGGCAGGCGGGAAGACCCAGTACTTC.

In this sample, this clonotype turned up a few times. This rearrangement joins TRBV20-1 to TRBJ2-1; TRBD2 matches at 10 bases. In germline, CDR1 is DFQATT, CDR2 SNEGSKA (reference sequence). This CDR3 is 16 amino acids long. J was trimmed by 2 bases and V by 3 bases; bases with no gene match: 7. This CDR3 is CSASSGGALPYNEQFF. CDR3 DNA sequence: TGCAGTGCTAGCAGCGGGGGGGCTCTACCCTACAATGAGCAGTTCTTC.

The gene calls are TRBV6-6 and TRBJ2-7; TRBD1 is a possible D gene (5 bases). The CDR3 totals 12 residues. Germline values: CDR1 MNHNY, CDR2 SVGAGI (reference sequence). V was shortened by 8 bases and J by 0 bases, with 8 bases between the two germline ends. The CDR3 coding sequence is TGTGCCAGCGAGGACAACTCCTACGAGCAGTACTTC. Translating it yields CASEDNSYEQYF.

The chain combines TRBV5-1 with TRBJ1-4; 7 bases agree with TRBD1. Looked up from germline, CDR1 is SGHRS and CDR2 is YFSETQ. With V trimmed by 6 bases and J by 8 bases, 13 bases remained unmatched. This CDR3 region has 15 residues. The CDR3 here is CASTLNLGTAEKLFF. The CDR3 bases are TGCGCCAGCACCCTAAACCTGGGGACAGCAGAAAAACTGTTTTTT.

The chain is built from TRBV29-1 and TRBJ2-1; 8 bases line up with TRBD2. Germline V gene lookup returns CDR1 SQVTM and CDR2 ANQGSEA. CDR3 length: 13 residues. Unmatched junction bases numbered 6, after V lost 7 bases and J lost 4 bases. CDR3 in amino acids: CSASRGGYNEQFF. CDR3 nucleotide sequence: TGCAGCGCCTCTCGGGGGGGATACAATGAGCAGTTCTTC.

This clonotype has just a few counts. The rearrangement joins TRBV20-1 to TRBJ2-3; D perhaps matches TRBD2 (6 bases). CDR3 length equals 14 residues. V lost 6 bases and J lost 2, with 15 bases in between. Germline lookup yields CDR1 DFQATT and CDR2 SNEGSKA (reference sequence). The CDR3 sequence is CSATLAVVTDTQYF. Here the CDR3 DNA reads TGCAGTGCCACGTTAGCGGTAGTCACAGATACGCAGTATTTT.

This clonotype turned up a few times. V is TRBV11-2 and J is TRBJ2-1; 9 nucleotides match TRBD2. The trim removed 1 base at V and 9 bases at J, leaving 7 bases unmatched. The CDR3 runs 15 residues. The V gene's germline CDR1 is SGHAT and CDR2 FQNNGV. The CDR3 here is CASSLGVAGDSEQFF. CDR3 DNA: TGTGCCAGCAGCTTAGGAGTAGCGGGGGATTCTGAGCAGTTCTTC.

V gene TRBV6-5 combines with J gene TRBJ2-5; D remains unclear. Germline CDR1 MNHEY, CDR2 SVGAGI. Trimming cost V 0 bases and J 2 bases, with 7 bases left between them. The CDR3 consists of 14 residues. CDR3 region: CASSYSIQQETQYF. The CDR3 DNA is TGTGCCAGCAGTTACTCGATACAGCAAGAGACCCAGTACTTC.

This clonotype has just a few counts. V usage is TRBV12-3 or TRBV12-4 and J usage is TRBJ2-7; D perhaps matches TRBD2 (5 bases). The CDR3 length is 15 residues. V was shortened by 2 bases and J by 5 bases, with 16 bases between the two germline ends. The CDR3 bases are TGTGCCAGCAGTTTAAATAGGAGAGGAGCGGACGAGCAGTACTTC. It yields the protein CASSLNRRGADEQYF.

This clonotype was picked up a small number of times. The rearrangement joins TRBV6-1 to TRBJ2-7; TRBD1 aligns across 8 bases. Germline trimming cut 6 bases from V and 1 base from J; bases unmatched to any gene: 8. The length of the CDR3 is 15 residues. Per the germline V gene, CDR1 is MNHNS and CDR2 is SASEGT. The CDR3 sequence: CASRSRQGISYEQYF. The CDR3 DNA sequence: TGTGCCAGCAGGTCTAGACAGGGGATTTCCTACGAGCAGTACTTC.

This clonotype was counted a few times. The chain uses TRBV20-1 and TRBJ2-7; possibly TRBD1 for D (6 bases). The CDR3 runs 11 residues. CDR1 and CDR2 (germline): DFQATT, SNEGSKA (reference sequence). Deletions cut 6 bases from V and 6 bases from J, with 12 bases between. CDR3 protein: CSAVYRVEQYF. In nucleotides, the CDR3 is TGCAGTGCCGTCTACAGGGTCGAGCAGTACTTC.

The sample holds many counts of this clonotype. V gene TRBV5-6 combines with J gene TRBJ2-2, with D tentatively TRBD1 (5 bases). The CDR3 has 16 amino acids. The germline gives CDR1 SGHDT, CDR2 YYEEEE. The V end was cut by 4 bases, the J end by 4 bases, with 17 bases between. This CDR3 is CASSLTRQISTGELFF. CDR3 DNA: TGTGCCAGCAGCCTTACGCGACAGATTAGCACCGGGGAGCTGTTTTTT.

This rearrangement joins TRBV27 to TRBJ2-1, with TRBD2 matching over 7 bases. Germline V lookup: CDR1 MNHEY, CDR2 SMNVEV (reference sequence). Trimming cost V 8 bases and J 9 bases; bases outside gene matches: 10. The CDR3 consists of 13 residues. In nucleotides, the CDR3 is TGTGCCAGCGGCCGGACTAGTAATGGTGAGCAGTTCTTC. Its translation: CASGRTSNGEQFF.

J is TRBJ2-7 and V is TRBV11-2, with 12 bases lining up with TRBD2. The CDR3 is made up of 16 amino acids. CDR1 SGHAT and CDR2 FQNNGV come from the germline V gene. With 5 bases clipped from V and 2 bases from J, the junction kept 7 bases outside the gene matches. Here the CDR3 DNA reads TGTGCCAGCAGCCACAGACTAGCGGGGGTGCCCTACGAGCAGTACTTC. Residues: CASSHRLAGVPYEQYF.

This clonotype appeared a few times. The gene calls are TRBV7-8 and TRBJ2-3, with D uncertain. CDR1 and CDR2 from the germline V gene are SGHVS and FQNEAQ. With 2 bases removed from V and 6 bases from J, the gap between germline ends came to 9 bases. The CDR3 extends over 13 amino acids. CDR3 sequence reads: CASSLNLLDTQYF. The CDR3 coding sequence is TGTGCCAGCAGCTTAAACCTTCTGGATACGCAGTATTTT.

This clonotype was found a few times. The J gene is TRBJ2-1, the V gene TRBV9; the match to TRBD2 covers 9 bases. CDR1 and CDR2 from the germline V gene are SGDLS and YYNGEE. Losses at the gene ends were 4 bases for V and 3 bases for J; bases not matched to a gene: 5. The CDR3 runs to 15 residues. CDR3: CASSTAGGGYNEQFF. The CDR3 DNA sequence: TGTGCCAGCAGCACAGCGGGAGGAGGCTACAATGAGCAGTTCTTC.

The rearrangement joins TRBV20-1 to TRBJ2-3; TRBD2 might be the D (6 bases). The CDR3 runs to 16 residues. Trimming took 0 bases from V and 1 from J, leaving 14 bases between them. Germline CDR1 and CDR2: DFQATT and SNEGSKA (reference sequence). DNA for the CDR3: TGCAGTGCTAGAGAGAGGCTAGCGCAGGGCACAGATACGCAGTATTTT. Amino acids: CSARERLAQGTDTQYF.

The rearrangement joins TRBV20-1 to TRBJ2-1; possibly TRBD1 for D (6 bases). The CDR3 totals 14 residues. Per the germline V gene, CDR1 is DFQATT and CDR2 is SNEGSKA (reference sequence). V lost 2 bases, J lost 2 bases, and 10 bases lay in between. The CDR3 sequence is CSARRGSTYNEQFF. In DNA form, the CDR3 reads TGCAGTGCTAGAAGGGGGAGTACCTACAATGAGCAGTTCTTC.